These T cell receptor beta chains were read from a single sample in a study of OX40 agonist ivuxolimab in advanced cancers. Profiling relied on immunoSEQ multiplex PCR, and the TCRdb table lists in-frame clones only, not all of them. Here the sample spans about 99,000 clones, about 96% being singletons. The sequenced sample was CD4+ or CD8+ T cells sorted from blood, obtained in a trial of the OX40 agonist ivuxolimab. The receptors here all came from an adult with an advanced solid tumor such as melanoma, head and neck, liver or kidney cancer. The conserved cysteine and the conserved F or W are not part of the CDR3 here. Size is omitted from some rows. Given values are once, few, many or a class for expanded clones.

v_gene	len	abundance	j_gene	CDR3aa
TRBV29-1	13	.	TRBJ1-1	SAATGGPGPLEAF
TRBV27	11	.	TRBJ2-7	ASSWQDSYEQY
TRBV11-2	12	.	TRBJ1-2	ASSLVGRDYGYT
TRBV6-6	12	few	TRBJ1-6	ASTSQGIDSPLH
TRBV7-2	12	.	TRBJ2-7	ASSLRREGDEQY
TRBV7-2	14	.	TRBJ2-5	ASGFLTAGGQETQY
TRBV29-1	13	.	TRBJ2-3	SVEDLGARSDTQY
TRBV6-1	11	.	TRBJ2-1	ASRDTLYNEQF
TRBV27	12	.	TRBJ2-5	ASSLQGAGETQY
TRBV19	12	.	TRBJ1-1	ASSIPGSNTEAF
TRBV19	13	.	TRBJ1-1	ASTPSVSGAGEAF
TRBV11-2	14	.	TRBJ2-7	ASSLGGSISDYEQY
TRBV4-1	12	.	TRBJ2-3	ASRATSGTDTQY
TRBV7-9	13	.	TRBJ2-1	ASSLVGEVNNEQF
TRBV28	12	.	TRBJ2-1	ASSSVTVGNEQF
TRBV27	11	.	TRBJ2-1	ASSLTIHNEQF
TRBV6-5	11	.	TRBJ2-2	ASSYSAAGELF
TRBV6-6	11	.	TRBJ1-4	ASSSALEEKLF
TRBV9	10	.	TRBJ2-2	ASSPYAGELF
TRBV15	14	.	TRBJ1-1	ATSTGAVGPNTEAF
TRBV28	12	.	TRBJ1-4	ASSLRDLGEKLF
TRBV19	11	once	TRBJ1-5	ATQTANNQPQH
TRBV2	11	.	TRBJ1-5	ASRADRDQPQH
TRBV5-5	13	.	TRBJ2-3	ASSLGGLGTDTQY
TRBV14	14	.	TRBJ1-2	ASSQLPGAEGYGYT
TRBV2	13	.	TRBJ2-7	ASSEVGGRVYEQY
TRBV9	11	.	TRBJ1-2	ASSDHDSYGYT
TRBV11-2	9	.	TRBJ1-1	ASRVNTEAF
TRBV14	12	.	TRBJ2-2	ASSQRDGTGLLF
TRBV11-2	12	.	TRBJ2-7	ASSPPSFTYEQY
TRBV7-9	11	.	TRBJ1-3	AAGDASGNTIY
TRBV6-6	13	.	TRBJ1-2	ASRPILGGDYGYT
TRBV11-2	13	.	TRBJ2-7	ASSFSGRAVDEQY